What follows are 16 T cell receptor beta chains derived from one specimen sequenced in a study of beta chain features in type 1 diabetes. Expressed TCRB transcripts were sequenced because the entire RNA isolate underwent reverse transcription. Only in-frame clones appear in the TCRdb table, and some are missing; sequencing was by immunoSEQ multiplex PCR. Of more than 250,000 clones listed, about 24% are singletons. Study findings and constraints: There was a moderate but significant shortening of TCRB CDR3s in all four CD4+ subsets of Type 1 diabetes patients.

Their antigen targets remain unknown. Material: naive CD4+ T cells from blood. These receptors came from a woman aged 25-40 years with type 1 diabetes.

There are a few counts of this clone. The chain recombines TRBV20-1 with TRBJ2-7; the D gene is possibly TRBD1 (6 bases). V lost 6 bases, J lost 4 bases, and 10 bases lay in between. From germline, CDR1 is DFQATT and CDR2 SNEGSKA (reference sequence). There are 11 residues in the CDR3. This CDR3 reads CSAIDRYEQYF. The CDR3, as DNA: TGCAGTGCCATTGACAGGTACGAGCAGTACTTC.

This clone was detected a few times. Other DNA sequences in this specimen translate into the identical CDR3. This rearrangement joins TRBV18 to TRBJ2-3; a possible D gene is TRBD2 (5 bases). This CDR3 comprises 14 residues. Germline values: CDR1 KGHSH, CDR2 LQKENI. V was pared by 3 bases and J by 3 bases, with 10 bases between. The CDR3 region is CASSPPGGTDTQYF. DNA of the CDR3: TGTGCCAGCTCACCTCCTGGAGGAACAGATACGCAGTATTTT.

V usage is TRBV25-1 and J usage is TRBJ2-1; weak D call: TRBD1 (7 bases). The germline V gene has CDR1 MGHDK and CDR2 SYGVNS. Trimming took off 7 bases at V and 9 bases at J, with 19 bases between the two ends. The CDR3 is made up of 14 amino acids. DNA for the CDR3: TGTGCCAGCAAATTGGCAGGGGGGCGAGGTGAGCAGTTCTTC. Amino acids: CASKLAGGRGEQFF.

This clone was observed a few times. This chain uses TRBV19 with TRBJ2-2; unclear D gene. CDR3 length: 13 amino acids. Per the germline V gene, CDR1 is LNHDA and CDR2 is SQIVND (reference sequence). V lost 10 bases and J 3 bases, leaving 12 bases between the germline ends. CDR3 sequence: CATGIEYTGELFF. The CDR3 coding sequence is TGTGCCACAGGAATAGAGTACACCGGGGAGCTGTTTTTT.

The genes are TRBV25-1 and TRBJ2-1; D is possibly TRBD2 (6 bases). Germline loops: CDR1 MGHDK, CDR2 SYGVNS. The germline V and J ends were trimmed by 6 bases and 9 bases, with 12 bases remaining between them. CDR3 length: 12 amino acids. CDR3 DNA sequence: TGTGCCAGCAGGGGTACAGCGGGTGAGCAGTTCTTC. Translating gives CASRGTAGEQFF.

The rearrangement uses TRBV7-9 and TRBJ2-1; 8 nucleotides line up with TRBD2. Germline CDR1 is SEHNR and CDR2 is FQNEAQ (reference sequence). Trimming took 2 bases from V and 9 from J; bases not matched to a gene: 12. The CDR3 is 16 residues long. The CDR3, as DNA: TGTGCCAGCAGCTTACGAAGTCTAGCGGGCTCTCTTGAGCAGTTCTTC. Translated, it gives CASSLRSLAGSLEQFF.

In regard to this clone: The same CDR3 is also encoded by other DNA sequences in this sample. The rearrangement uses TRBV30 and TRBJ2-3; D is uncertain. In germline, CDR1 is GTSNPN, CDR2 SVGIG (reference sequence). With 0 bases removed from V and 6 bases from J, the gap between germline ends came to 4 bases. This CDR3 has 11 amino acids. As DNA, the CDR3 is TGTGCCTGGAGTGTACGGGATACGCAGTATTTT. The encoded protein is CAWSVRDTQYF.

This rearrangement joins TRBV19 to TRBJ2-1; TRBD1 agrees at 7 bases. Germline V gene sequence: CDR1 LNHDA, CDR2 SQIVND (reference sequence). This CDR3 has 15 residues. V shed 3 bases, J shed 2 bases, and the junction held 4 bases outside the gene matches. The CDR3 nucleotides are TGTGCCAGTAGTATGACAGGGATAACCTACAATGAGCAGTTCTTC. Translating it yields CASSMTGITYNEQFF.

The V gene is TRBV19, the J gene TRBJ2-5, with 12 bases aligning to TRBD1. V dropped 6 bases and J dropped 5; count of bases not matched to a gene: 10. The V gene's germline CDR1 is LNHDA and CDR2 SQIVND (reference sequence). The CDR3 sequence is 16 residues long. This CDR3 reads CASRFSGTGGVETQYF. DNA for the CDR3: TGTGCCAGTAGGTTCTCCGGGACAGGGGGCGTTGAGACCCAGTACTTC.

The rearrangement links TRBV2 to TRBJ1-2, with 7 bases that match TRBD1. V shed 4 bases, J shed 12 bases, and the junction held 8 bases outside the gene matches. This CDR3 spans 12 amino acids. Germline-derived CDR1 and CDR2 are SNHLY and FYNNEI. DNA for the CDR3: TGTGCCAGCAGTGGCCACAGGGGTGTGGACACCTTC. Its protein is CASSGHRGVDTF.

CDR3 nucleotide sequence: TGTGCCAGCAGCCGTTTGACGAGCGGGAGTTACGAGCAGTACTTC. It is translated as CASSRLTSGSYEQYF. The V and J genes are TRBV4-2 and TRBJ2-7; 8 nucleotides line up with TRBD2. The germline gives CDR1 LGHNA, CDR2 YNFKEQ. V lost 4 bases and J lost 4; bases outside the gene matches: 9. The length of the CDR3 is 15 residues.

The chain joins TRBV14 to TRBJ2-5, with D possibly TRBD2 on 6 matching bases. Trimming stripped 5 bases from V and 5 bases from J, with 12 bases between. Germline CDR1 reads SGHDN; CDR2 reads FVKESK. The CDR3 loop spans 13 amino acids. The CDR3 bases are TGTGCCAGCAGCTTCCAGAGCGGGGAGACCCAGTACTTC. This gives the protein CASSFQSGETQYF.

This clone showed up just a few times. The chain uses TRBV30 and TRBJ1-1, with 11 positions matching TRBD1. Per the germline V gene, CDR1 is GTSNPN and CDR2 is SVGIG (reference sequence). With V trimmed by 3 bases and J by 3 bases, 3 bases remained unmatched. The CDR3 spans 14 residues. In DNA form, the CDR3 reads TGTGCCTGGAGAGGGACAGGGGGGTACACTGAAGCTTTCTTT. Its protein is CAWRGTGGYTEAFF.

The sample holds a few counts of this clone. This sequence joins TRBV19 and TRBJ2-7; D may be TRBD2 (5 bases). Trimming stripped 5 bases from V and 2 bases from J, with 10 bases between. Per the germline V gene, CDR1 is LNHDA and CDR2 is SQIVND (reference sequence). The length of the CDR3 is 13 residues. Here the CDR3 reads CASSGGAAYEQYF. The CDR3 nucleotides read TGTGCCAGTAGTGGAGGAGCTGCCTACGAGCAGTACTTC.

The chain links TRBV4-1 to TRBJ2-7; the D is unclear. The V end lost 5 bases, the J end lost 4 bases, and 15 bases lay between the germline ends. The CDR3 is 14 residues long. Germline V gene lookup returns CDR1 MGHRA and CDR2 YSYEKL. In nucleotides, the CDR3 is TGCGCCAGCAGCGCCATTACAGAAAGGTACGAGCAGTACTTC. Translated, it gives CASSAITERYEQYF.

The J gene is TRBJ2-1, the V gene TRBV7-3; 10 positions match TRBD2. The CDR3 spans 15 residues. From germline, CDR1 is SGHTA and CDR2 FQGTGA. J was trimmed by 12 bases and V by 0 bases; bases with no gene match: 8. CDR3 in amino acids: CASSLTASGRWGQFF. Written as DNA, the CDR3 is TGTGCCAGCAGCTTAACGGCTAGCGGGAGATGGGGGCAGTTCTTC.